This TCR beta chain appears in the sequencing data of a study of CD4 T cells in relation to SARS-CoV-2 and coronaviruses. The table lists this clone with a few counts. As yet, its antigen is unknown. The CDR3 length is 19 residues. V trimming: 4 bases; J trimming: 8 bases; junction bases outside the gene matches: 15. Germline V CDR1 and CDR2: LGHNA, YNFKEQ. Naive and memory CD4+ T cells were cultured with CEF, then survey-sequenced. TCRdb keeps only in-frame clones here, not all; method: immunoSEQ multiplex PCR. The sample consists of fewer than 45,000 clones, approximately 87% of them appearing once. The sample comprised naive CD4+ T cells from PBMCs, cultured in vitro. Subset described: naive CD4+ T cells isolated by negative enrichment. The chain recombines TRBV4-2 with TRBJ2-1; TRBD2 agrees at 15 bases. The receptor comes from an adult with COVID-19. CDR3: CASSRHIPGLAGGSDEQFF. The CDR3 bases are TGTGCCAGCAGCCGTCACATACCGGGACTAGCGGGAGGAAGCGATGAGCAGTTCTTC.